The 15 T cell receptor beta chains given below trace back to one sample, sequenced in a study of identical twins. TCRdb independently ran MiXCR on the 5' RACE reads; one entry per CDR3 protein. The sample records fewer than 550,000 distinct CDR3 sequences, roughly an eighth being singletons. The same sample was also used in a study of yellow fever vaccine responses in identical twins.

Material: CD4+ T cells sorted from blood. The receptors were sampled from a young woman in good health.

This chain uses TRBV21-1 with TRBJ2-5; the tabulated D call, TRBD1, remains unverified against the DNA. TRBV21-1 is flagged as a pseudogene. This CDR3 spans 18 amino acids. The CDR3 reads CASSKGNDRKGAQETQYF. Here the CDR3 DNA reads TGTGCCAGCAGCAAAGGGAACGACCGCAAAGGGGCACAAGAGACCCAGTACTTC.

The J gene is TRBJ2-7, the V gene TRBV20-1; TRBD1 matches 7 bases. Germline CDR1 and CDR2: DFQATT and SNEGSKA (reference sequence). This CDR3 is built from 12 residues. The trim removed 6 bases at V and 5 bases at J, leaving 7 bases unmatched. CDR3 DNA sequence: TGCAGTGCCCACGACAGGGCAGACGAGCAGTACTTC. Protein product: CSAHDRADEQYF.

This clonotype was observed a handful of times. The chain joins TRBV20-1 to TRBJ2-3, with 7 nucleotides matching TRBD2. V lost 2 bases, J lost 6 bases, and 8 bases stayed unmatched. CDR1 and CDR2 from the germline V gene are DFQATT and SNEGSKA (reference sequence). The CDR3 length is 14 residues. DNA of the CDR3: TGCAGTGCTAGACGGGGGGACGCTATTGATACGCAGTATTTT. Its protein product is CSARRGDAIDTQYF.

This clonotype was seen at least ten times. CDR3 residues: CASSEVGVSGGLAETQYF. Here the CDR3 DNA reads TGTGCCAGCAGTGAAGTCGGGGTTAGTGGCGGGTTGGCGGAGACCCAGTACTTC. The V gene is TRBV2, the J gene TRBJ2-5; D may be TRBD2 (5 bases). Germline lookup yields CDR1 SNHLY and CDR2 FYNNEI. V was pared by 1 base and J by 5 bases, with 23 bases between. This CDR3 is built from 18 residues.

This chain uses TRBV4-1 with TRBJ2-7; the match to TRBD2 covers 11 bases. This CDR3 comprises 15 residues. V lost 2 bases and J lost 6; bases outside the gene matches: 6. CDR1 is MGHRA and CDR2 is YSYEKL in the germline V gene. CDR3 bases: TGCGCCAGCAGCCAACCGGGACTAGCGGTGGCCGAGCAGTACTTC. This translates into CASSQPGLAVAEQYF.

This clonotype was counted a few times. The chain couples TRBV5-1 to TRBJ2-1; TRBD2 agrees at 12 bases. After removal of 0 bases from V and 15 bases from J, the junction contained 10 bases not matched to a gene. The germline gives CDR1 SGHRS, CDR2 YFSETQ. The CDR3 totals 15 residues. The DNA of the CDR3 is TGCGCCAGCAGCTTGGAGCCGACTAGCGGGAGTAAATCGTTCTTC. The encoded protein is CASSLEPTSGSKSFF.

A remark on this clonotype: One junction end does not reproduce the germline sequence, and a read error may be involved. This sequence joins TRBV19 and TRBJ2-6; possibly TRBD2 for D (6 bases). The CDR3 has 15 residues. Germline V lookup: CDR1 LNHDA, CDR2 SQIVND (reference sequence). The CDR3 bases are TGTGCCAGTAAGCCTAGGGGAGGTGGGTCCAACGTCCTGACTTTC. Translating it yields CASKPRGGGSNVLTF.

The rearrangement links TRBV6-5 to TRBJ2-1, with D maybe TRBD2 (6 bases). Trimming shortened V by 4 bases and J by 4 bases, and 14 bases separated the two germline ends. Germline V gene lookup returns CDR1 MNHEY and CDR2 SVGAGI. This CDR3 comprises 15 residues. CDR3 sequence reads: CASSSRASEYNEQFF. DNA for the CDR3: TGTGCCAGCAGTTCCCGGGCTAGCGAGTACAATGAGCAGTTCTTC.

This clonotype was seen only a few times. J is TRBJ2-7 and V is TRBV20-1; D possibly corresponds to TRBD2 (7 bases). The V end lost 3 bases, the J end lost 5 bases, and 17 bases lay between the germline ends. The CDR3 runs to 14 residues. Germline V CDR1 and CDR2: DFQATT, SNEGSKA (reference sequence). For the CDR3, the DNA is TGCAGTGCTAGGGGGGGGGGCGCGGTAAACGAGCAGTACTTC. It codes for CSARGGGAVNEQYF.

This sequence joins TRBV7-9 and TRBJ1-4; 9 nucleotides line up with TRBD1. The CDR3 covers 16 residues. The germline V gene has CDR1 SEHNR and CDR2 FQNEAQ (reference sequence). V lost 3 bases and J lost 6; bases outside the gene matches: 8. CDR3 DNA: TGTGCCAGCAGCTTCGATCGGGGACAGGGAGATGAAAAACTGTTTTTT. Encoded protein: CASSFDRGQGDEKLFF.

This clonotype was seen more than once but under ten times. The gene calls are TRBV7-9 and TRBJ1-4; D might be TRBD1 (5 bases). The CDR3 extends over 13 amino acids. Germline V lookup: CDR1 SEHNR, CDR2 FQNEAQ (reference sequence). Trimming took off 4 bases at V and 7 bases at J, with 10 bases between the two ends. CDR3 loop: CASSSGGGEKLFF. CDR3 DNA sequence: TGTGCCAGCAGCTCCGGGGGTGGTGAAAAACTGTTTTTT.

This clonotype was observed a handful of times. The chain couples TRBV30 to TRBJ1-1; TRBD1 is a possible D gene (5 bases). The CDR3 runs 12 residues. Trimming removed 3 bases at V and 5 bases at J, with 10 bases between. The germline V gene has CDR1 GTSNPN and CDR2 SVGIG (reference sequence). This CDR3 reads CAWSQRGTEAFF. CDR3 sequence (DNA): TGTGCCTGGAGCCAGAGGGGTACTGAAGCTTTCTTT.

The chain recombines TRBV29-1 with TRBJ2-1; D possibly corresponds to TRBD1 (6 bases). The length of the CDR3 is 17 residues. Trimming cost V 5 bases and J 6 bases, with 26 bases left between them. Per germline, CDR1 SQVTM and CDR2 ANQGSEA. The CDR3 bases are TGCAGCGTTCAAGGGCAGGGGAAGAACCTCCCGTCCAATGAGCAGTTCTTC. Amino acids: CSVQGQGKNLPSNEQFF.

There are a few counts of this clonotype. CDR3 loop: CSHIRTGNYEQYF. In DNA, the CDR3 is TGCAGTCACATAAGGACAGGGAACTACGAGCAGTACTTC. This chain uses TRBV20-1 with TRBJ2-7; 8 positions match TRBD1. This CDR3 comprises 13 residues. Germline trimming cut 8 bases from V and 3 bases from J; bases unmatched to any gene: 9. CDR1 and CDR2 (germline): DFQATT, SNEGSKA (reference sequence).

This clonotype was counted only a few times. The chain employs TRBV20-1 and TRBJ1-1; D gene ambiguous. This CDR3 has 13 amino acids. Germline lookup yields CDR1 DFQATT and CDR2 SNEGSKA (reference sequence). V was pared by 0 bases and J by 4 bases, with 9 bases between. The CDR3 nucleotides are TGCAGTGCTAGAGATCCCAAAGGCACTGAAGCTTTCTTT. This encodes CSARDPKGTEAFF.